This record concerns one T cell receptor beta chain sequence. Original processing notes: Reference gene primers were amplified, and this amplification served to estimate nucleated cell counts. Sequencing used immunoSEQ multiplex PCR; TCRdb keeps in-frame clones, though not all of them. V and J calls and clone size are as listed in that table; D and trimming were resolved from the DNA. The sample yields about 180,000 clones, roughly 83% seen once. The CDR3 consists of 12 residues. The V gene's germline CDR1 is SQVTM and CDR2 ANQGSEA. The V and J ends lost 5 bases and 4 bases respectively, with 8 bases between them. The data stem from a study of blood T cell repertoires in COVID-19. For the study at large: Whether acute or convalescent, the COVID-19 samples came from the United States, Italy and Spain. In each case, the material was cDNA or gDNA derived from T cells, B-cell-depleted T cells, or PBMCs.

The chain employs TRBV29-1 and TRBJ1-4; D not resolved. The sequenced sample was peripheral blood. The source of this sequence is a man in his late teens or twenties with active or convalescent COVID-19. CDR3 region: CSVSGSNEKLFF. CDR3 bases: TGCAGCGTTTCTGGCAGTAATGAAAAACTGTTTTTT.